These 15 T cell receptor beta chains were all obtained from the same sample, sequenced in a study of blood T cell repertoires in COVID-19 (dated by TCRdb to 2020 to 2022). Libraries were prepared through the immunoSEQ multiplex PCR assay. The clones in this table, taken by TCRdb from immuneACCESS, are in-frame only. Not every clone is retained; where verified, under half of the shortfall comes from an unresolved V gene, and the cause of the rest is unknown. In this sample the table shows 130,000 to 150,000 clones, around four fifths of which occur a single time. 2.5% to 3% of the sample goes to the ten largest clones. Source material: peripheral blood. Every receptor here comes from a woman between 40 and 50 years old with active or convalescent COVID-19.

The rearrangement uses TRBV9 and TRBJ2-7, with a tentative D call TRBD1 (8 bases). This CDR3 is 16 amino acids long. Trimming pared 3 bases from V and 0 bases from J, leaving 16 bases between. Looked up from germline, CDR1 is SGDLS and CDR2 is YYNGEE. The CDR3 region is CASSAPQGGASYEQYF. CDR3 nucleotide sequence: TGTGCCAGCAGCGCACCACAGGGGGGGGCCTCCTACGAGCAGTACTTC.

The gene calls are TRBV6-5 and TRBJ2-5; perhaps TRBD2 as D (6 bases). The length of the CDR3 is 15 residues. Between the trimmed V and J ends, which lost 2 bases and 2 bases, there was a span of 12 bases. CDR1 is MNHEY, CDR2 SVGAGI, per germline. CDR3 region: CASSYDKGRQETQYF. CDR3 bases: TGTGCCAGCAGTTACGATAAGGGGAGGCAAGAGACCCAGTACTTC.

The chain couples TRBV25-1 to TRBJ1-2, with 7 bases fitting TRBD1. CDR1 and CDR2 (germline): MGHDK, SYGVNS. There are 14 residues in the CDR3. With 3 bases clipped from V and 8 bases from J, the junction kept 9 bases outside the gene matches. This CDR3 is CASSDRDRAVGYTF. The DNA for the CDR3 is TGTGCCAGCAGTGACCGCGACAGGGCAGTCGGCTACACCTTC.

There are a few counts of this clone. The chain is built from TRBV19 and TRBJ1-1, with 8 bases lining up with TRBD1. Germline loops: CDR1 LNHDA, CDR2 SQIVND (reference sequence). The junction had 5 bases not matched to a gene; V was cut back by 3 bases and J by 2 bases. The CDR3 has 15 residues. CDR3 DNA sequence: TGTGCCAGTAGTATGGTTGACAGGGGAAACACTGAAGCTTTCTTT. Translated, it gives CASSMVDRGNTEAFF.

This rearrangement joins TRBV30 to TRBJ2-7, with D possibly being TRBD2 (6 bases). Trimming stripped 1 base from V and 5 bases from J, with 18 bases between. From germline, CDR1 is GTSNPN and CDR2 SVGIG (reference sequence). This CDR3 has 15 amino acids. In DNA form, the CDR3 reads TGTGCCTGGAGTGCGGCGGGGCCACCTCTTGACGAGCAGTACTTC. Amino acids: CAWSAAGPPLDEQYF.

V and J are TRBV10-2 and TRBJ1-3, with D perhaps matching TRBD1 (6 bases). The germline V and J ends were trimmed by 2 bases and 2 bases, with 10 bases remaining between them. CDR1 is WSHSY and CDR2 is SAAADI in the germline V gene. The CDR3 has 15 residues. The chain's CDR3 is CASSEDRLPGNTIYF. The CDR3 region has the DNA TGCGCCAGCAGTGAGGACAGGTTACCTGGAAACACCATATATTTT.

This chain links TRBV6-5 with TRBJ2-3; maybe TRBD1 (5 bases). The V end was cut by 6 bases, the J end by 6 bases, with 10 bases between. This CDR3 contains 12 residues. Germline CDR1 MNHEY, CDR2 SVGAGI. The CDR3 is CASRASGDTQYF. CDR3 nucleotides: TGTGCCAGCAGAGCATCAGGGGATACGCAGTATTTT.

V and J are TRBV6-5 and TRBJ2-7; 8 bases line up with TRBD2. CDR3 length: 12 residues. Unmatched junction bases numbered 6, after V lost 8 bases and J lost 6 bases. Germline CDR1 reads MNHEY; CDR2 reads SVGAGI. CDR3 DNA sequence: TGTGCCAGCCGACCGGGAGGGGGCGAGCAGTACTTC. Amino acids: CASRPGGGEQYF.

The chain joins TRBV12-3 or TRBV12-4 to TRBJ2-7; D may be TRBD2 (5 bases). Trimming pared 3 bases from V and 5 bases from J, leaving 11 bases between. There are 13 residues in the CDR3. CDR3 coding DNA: TGTGCCAGCAGTTTTAGAGGGAGAAACGAGCAGTACTTC. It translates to CASSFRGRNEQYF.

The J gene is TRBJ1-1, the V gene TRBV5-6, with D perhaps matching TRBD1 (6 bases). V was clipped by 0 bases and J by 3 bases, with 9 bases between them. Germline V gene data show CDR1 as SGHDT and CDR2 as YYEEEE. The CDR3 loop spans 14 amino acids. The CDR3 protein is CASSLATGYTEAFF. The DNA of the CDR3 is TGTGCCAGCAGCTTGGCCACAGGGTACACTGAAGCTTTCTTT.

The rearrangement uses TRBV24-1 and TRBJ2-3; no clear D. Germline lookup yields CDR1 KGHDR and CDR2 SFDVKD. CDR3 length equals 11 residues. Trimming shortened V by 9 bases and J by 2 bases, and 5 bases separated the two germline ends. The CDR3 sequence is CATGVTDTQYF. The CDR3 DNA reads TGTGCCACCGGAGTCACAGATACGCAGTATTTT.

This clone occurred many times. This CDR3 is CASSKRDRGKSSYNSPLHF. CDR3 nucleotide sequence: TGTGCCAGCAGCAAGCGGGACAGGGGAAAGAGCTCCTATAATTCACCCCTCCACTTT. The chain recombines TRBV21-1 with TRBJ1-6; TRBD1 is the table's D call, not checked against the DNA. TRBV21-1 constitutes a pseudogene. CDR3 length equals 19 residues.

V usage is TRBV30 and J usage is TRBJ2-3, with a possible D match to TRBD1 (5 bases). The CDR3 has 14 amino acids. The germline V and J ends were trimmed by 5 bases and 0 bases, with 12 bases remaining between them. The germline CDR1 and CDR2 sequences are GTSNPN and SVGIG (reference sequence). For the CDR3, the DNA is TGTGCCTGGTCAAAGGCAGGGAGCACAGATACGCAGTATTTT. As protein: CAWSKAGSTDTQYF.

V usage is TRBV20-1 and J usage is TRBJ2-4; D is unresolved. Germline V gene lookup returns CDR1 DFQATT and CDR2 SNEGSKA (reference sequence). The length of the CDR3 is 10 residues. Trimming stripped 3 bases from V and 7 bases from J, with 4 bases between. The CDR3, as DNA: TGCAGTGCTAGGGAGAACATTCAGTACTTC. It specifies CSARENIQYF.

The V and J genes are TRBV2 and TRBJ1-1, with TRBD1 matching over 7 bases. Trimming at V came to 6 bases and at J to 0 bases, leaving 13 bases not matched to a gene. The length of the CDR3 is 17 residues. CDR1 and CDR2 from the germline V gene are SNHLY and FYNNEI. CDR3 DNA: TGTGCCAGCAGGGAAACAGGGGTGAGGGCCATGAACACTGAAGCTTTCTTT. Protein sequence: CASRETGVRAMNTEAFF.